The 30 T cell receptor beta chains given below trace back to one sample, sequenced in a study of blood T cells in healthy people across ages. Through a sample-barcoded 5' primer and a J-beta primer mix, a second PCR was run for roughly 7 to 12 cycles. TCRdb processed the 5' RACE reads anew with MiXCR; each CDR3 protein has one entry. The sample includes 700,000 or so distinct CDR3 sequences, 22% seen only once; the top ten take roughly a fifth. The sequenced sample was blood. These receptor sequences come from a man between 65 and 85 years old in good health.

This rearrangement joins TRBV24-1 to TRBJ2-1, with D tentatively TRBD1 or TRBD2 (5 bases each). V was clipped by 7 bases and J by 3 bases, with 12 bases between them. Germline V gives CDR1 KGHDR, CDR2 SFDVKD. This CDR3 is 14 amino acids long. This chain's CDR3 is CATRGDGFYNEQFF. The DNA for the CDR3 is TGTGCCACCAGGGGGGACGGGTTCTACAATGAGCAGTTCTTC.

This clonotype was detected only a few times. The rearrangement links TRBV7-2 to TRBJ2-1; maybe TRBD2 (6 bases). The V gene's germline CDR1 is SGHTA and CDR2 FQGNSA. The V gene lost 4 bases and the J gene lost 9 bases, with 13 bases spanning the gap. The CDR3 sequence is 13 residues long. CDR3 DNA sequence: TGTGCCAGCAGCTCGAAAACTAGCTTTGAGCAGTTCTTC. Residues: CASSSKTSFEQFF.

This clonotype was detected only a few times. The CDR3, as DNA: TGTGCCAGCAGTCCTCTGTCCGTAGGTGGGGGACGGAAACTGTTTTTT. It encodes CASSPLSVGGGRKLFF. The chain couples TRBV7-9 to TRBJ1-4; a weak D match, TRBD1 (5 bases). This CDR3 has 16 amino acids. Germline V lookup: CDR1 SEHNR, CDR2 FQNEAQ (reference sequence). The V gene lost 6 bases and the J gene lost 11 bases, with 25 bases spanning the gap.

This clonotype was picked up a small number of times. The DNA for the CDR3 is TGTGCCAGCAGCCGAACTCAAGCGAGCCCCCTCAATGAGCAGTTCTTC. Amino acid sequence: CASSRTQASPLNEQFF. The chain has TRBV14 and TRBJ2-1, with D unclear. Germline V gene sequence: CDR1 SGHDN, CDR2 FVKESK. Trimming pared 4 bases from V and 6 bases from J, leaving 19 bases between. The CDR3 sequence is 16 residues long. Full variable domain (missing parts from reference TRBV14 and TRBJ2-1): EAGVTQFPSHSVIEKGQTVTLRCDPISGHDNLYWYRRVMGKEIKFLLHFVKESKQDESGMPNNRFLAERTGGTYSTLKVQPAELEDSGVYFCASSRTQASPLNEQFFGPGTRLTVL.

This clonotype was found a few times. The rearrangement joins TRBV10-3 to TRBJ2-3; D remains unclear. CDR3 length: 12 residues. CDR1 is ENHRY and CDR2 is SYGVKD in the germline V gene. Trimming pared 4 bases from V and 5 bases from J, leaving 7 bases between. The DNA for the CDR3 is TGTGCCATCAGTGCCACCGTAGATACGCAGTATTTT. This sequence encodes CAISATVDTQYF.

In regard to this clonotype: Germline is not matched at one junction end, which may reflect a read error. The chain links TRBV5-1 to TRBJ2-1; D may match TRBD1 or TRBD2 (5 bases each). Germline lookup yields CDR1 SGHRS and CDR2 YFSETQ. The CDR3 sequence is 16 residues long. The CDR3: CASSLLVQSEDNGQFF. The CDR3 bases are TGCGCCAGCAGCTTGCTGGTACAGTCGGAGGACAATGGGCAGTTCTTC. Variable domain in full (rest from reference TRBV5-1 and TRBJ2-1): KAGVTQTPRYLIKTRGQQVTLSCSPISGHRSVSWYQQTPGQGLQFLFEYFSETQRNKGNFPGRFSGRQFSNSRSEMNVSTLELGDSALYLCASSLLVQSEDNGQFFGPGTRLTVL.

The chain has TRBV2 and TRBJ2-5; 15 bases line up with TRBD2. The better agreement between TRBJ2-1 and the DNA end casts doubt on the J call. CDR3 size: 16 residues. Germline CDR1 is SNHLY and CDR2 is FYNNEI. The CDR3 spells CASSEGTSGGAREQFF. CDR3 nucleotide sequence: TGTGCCAGCAGTGAAGGGACTAGCGGGGGGGCAAGGGAGCAGTTCTTC.

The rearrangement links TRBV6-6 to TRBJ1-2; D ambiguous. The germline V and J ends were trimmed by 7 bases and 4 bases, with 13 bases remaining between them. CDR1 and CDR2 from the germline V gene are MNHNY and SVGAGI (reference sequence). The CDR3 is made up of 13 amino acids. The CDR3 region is CASNQGGFYGYTF. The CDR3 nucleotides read TGTGCCAGCAATCAAGGAGGGTTCTATGGCTACACCTTC.

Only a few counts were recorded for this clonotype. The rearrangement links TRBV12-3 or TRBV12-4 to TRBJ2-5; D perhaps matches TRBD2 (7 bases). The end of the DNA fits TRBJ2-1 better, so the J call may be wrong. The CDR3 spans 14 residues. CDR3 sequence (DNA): TGTGCCAGCAGCAATTTGGGGGGGCCACGGGAGCAGTTCTTC. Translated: CASSNLGGPREQFF.

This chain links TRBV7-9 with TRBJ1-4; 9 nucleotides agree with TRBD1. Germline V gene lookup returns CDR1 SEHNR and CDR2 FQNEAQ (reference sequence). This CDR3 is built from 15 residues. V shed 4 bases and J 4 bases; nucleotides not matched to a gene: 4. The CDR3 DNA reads TGTGCCAGCAGCTCCCAGACAGGGGGTAATGAAAAACTGTTTTTT. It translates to CASSSQTGGNEKLFF. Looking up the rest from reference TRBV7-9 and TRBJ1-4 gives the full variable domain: DTGVSQNPRHKITKRGQNVTFRCDPISEHNRLYWYRQTLGQGPEFLTYFQNEAQLEKSRLLSDRFSAERPKGSFSTLEIQRTEQGDSAMYLCASSSQTGGNEKLFFGSGTQLSVL.

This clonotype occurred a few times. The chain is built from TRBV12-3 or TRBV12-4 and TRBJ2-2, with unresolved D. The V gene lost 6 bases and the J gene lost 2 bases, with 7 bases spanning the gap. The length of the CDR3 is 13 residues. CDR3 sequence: CASSEFNTGELFF. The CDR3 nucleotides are TGTGCCAGCAGCGAGTTTAACACCGGGGAGCTGTTTTTT.

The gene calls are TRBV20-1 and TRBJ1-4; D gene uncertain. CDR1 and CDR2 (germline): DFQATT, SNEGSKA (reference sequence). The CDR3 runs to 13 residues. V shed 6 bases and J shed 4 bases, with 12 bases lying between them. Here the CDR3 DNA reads TGCAGTGCCCCGACGGAGGGTAATGAAAAACTGTTTTTT. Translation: CSAPTEGNEKLFF.

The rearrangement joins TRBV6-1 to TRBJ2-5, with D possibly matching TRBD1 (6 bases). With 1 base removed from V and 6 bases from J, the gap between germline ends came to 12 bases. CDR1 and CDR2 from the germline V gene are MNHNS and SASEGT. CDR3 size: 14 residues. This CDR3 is CASSEVGQFQTQYF. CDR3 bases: TGTGCCAGCAGTGAAGTTGGACAGTTCCAGACCCAGTACTTC.

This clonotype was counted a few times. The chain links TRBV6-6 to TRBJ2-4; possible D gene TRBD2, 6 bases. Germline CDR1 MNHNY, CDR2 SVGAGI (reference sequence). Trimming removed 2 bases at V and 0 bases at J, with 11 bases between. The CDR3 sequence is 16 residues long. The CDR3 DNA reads TGTGCCAGCAGTTACCCCGTGGGGGGAGCCAAAAACATTCAGTACTTC. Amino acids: CASSYPVGGAKNIQYF.

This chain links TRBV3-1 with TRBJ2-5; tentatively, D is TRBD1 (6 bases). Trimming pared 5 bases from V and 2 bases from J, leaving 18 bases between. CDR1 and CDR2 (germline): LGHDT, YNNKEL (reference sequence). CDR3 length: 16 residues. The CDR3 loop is CASSNTPGQSQETQYF. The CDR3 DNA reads TGTGCCAGCAGCAATACTCCCGGACAGTCTCAAGAGACCCAGTACTTC.

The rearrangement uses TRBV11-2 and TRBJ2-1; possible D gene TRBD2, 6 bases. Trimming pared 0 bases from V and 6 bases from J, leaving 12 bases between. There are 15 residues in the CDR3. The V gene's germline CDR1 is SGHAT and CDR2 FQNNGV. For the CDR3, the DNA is TGTGCCAGCAGCTTAGATCATGGTAGCGGCAATGAGCAGTTCTTC. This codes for CASSLDHGSGNEQFF.

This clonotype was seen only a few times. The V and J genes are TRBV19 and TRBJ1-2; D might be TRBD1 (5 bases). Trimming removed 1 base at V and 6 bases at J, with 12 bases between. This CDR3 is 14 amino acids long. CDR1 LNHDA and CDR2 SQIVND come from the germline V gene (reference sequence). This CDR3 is CASSIGVAGHGYTF. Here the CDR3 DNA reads TGTGCCAGTAGTATAGGAGTGGCAGGGCATGGCTACACCTTC.

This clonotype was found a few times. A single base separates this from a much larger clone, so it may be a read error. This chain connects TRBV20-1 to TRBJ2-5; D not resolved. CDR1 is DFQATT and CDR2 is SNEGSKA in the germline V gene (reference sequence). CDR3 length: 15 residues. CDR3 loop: CSASQAGLSLKTLYF. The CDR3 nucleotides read TGCAGTGCTAGTCAAGCCGGGTTGAGTTTGAAGACCCTGTACTTC.

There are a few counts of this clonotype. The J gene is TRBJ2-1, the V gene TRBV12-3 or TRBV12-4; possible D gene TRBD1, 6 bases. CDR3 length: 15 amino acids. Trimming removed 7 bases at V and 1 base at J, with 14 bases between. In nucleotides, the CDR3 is TGTGCCAGCACCCCCGGACAGCGTTCCTACAATGAGCAGTTCTTC. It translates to CASTPGQRSYNEQFF.

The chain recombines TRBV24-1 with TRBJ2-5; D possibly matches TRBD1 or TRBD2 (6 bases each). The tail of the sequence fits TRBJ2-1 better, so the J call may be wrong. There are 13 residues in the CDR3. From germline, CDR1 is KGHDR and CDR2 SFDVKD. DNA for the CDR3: TGTGCCACCGGGGGGCAGGGCCACAATGAGCAGTTCTTC. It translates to CATGGQGHNEQFF.

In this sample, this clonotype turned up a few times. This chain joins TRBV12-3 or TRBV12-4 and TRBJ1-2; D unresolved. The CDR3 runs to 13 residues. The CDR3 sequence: CAVHREGHYGYTF. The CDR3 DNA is TGTGCTGTGCATCGGGAGGGCCACTATGGCTACACCTTC.

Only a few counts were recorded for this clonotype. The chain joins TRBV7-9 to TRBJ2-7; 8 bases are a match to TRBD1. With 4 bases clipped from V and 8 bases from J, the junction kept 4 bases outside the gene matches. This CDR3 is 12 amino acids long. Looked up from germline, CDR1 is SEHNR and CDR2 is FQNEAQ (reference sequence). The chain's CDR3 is CASSSDRGKQYV. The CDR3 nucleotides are TGTGCCAGCAGCTCCGACAGGGGTAAGCAGTACGTC.

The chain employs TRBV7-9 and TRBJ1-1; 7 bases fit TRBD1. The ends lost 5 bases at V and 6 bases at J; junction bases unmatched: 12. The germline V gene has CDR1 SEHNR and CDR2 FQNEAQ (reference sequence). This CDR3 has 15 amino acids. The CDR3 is CASSGRTGRGSEAFF. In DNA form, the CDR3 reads TGTGCCAGCAGCGGTCGGACAGGACGGGGCTCTGAAGCTTTCTTT.

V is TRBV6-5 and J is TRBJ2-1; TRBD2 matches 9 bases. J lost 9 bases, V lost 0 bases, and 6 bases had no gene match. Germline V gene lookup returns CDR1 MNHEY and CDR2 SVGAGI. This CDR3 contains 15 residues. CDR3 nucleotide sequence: TGTGCCAGCAGTTACTCCTCCCCACTAGCGGGTGAGCAGTTCTTC. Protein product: CASSYSSPLAGEQFF.

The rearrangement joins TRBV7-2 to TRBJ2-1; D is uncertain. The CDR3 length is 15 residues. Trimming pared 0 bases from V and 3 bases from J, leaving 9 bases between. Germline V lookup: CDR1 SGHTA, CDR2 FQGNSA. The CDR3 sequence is CASSLASEYYNEQFF. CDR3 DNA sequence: TGTGCCAGCAGCTTAGCGAGCGAGTACTACAATGAGCAGTTCTTC.

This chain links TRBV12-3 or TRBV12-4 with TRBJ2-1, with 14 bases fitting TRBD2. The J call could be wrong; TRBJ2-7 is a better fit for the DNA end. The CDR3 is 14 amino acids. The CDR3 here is CASSYGTSGGRQYF. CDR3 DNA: TGTGCCAGCAGTTATGGGACTAGCGGGGGCAGGCAGTACTTC.

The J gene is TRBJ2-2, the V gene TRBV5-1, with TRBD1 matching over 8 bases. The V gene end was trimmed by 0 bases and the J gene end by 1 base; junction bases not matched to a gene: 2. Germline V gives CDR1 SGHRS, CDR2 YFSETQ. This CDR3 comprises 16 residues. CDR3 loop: CASSLEGTGNTGELFF. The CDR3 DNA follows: TGCGCCAGCAGCTTGGAAGGGACAGGGAACACCGGGGAGCTGTTTTTT.

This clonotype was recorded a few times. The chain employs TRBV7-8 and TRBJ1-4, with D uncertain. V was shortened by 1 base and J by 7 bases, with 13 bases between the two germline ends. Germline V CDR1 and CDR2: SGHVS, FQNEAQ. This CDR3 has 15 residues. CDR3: CASSLDITFGEKLFF. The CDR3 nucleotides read TGTGCCAGCAGCTTAGATATAACTTTTGGTGAAAAACTGTTTTTT.

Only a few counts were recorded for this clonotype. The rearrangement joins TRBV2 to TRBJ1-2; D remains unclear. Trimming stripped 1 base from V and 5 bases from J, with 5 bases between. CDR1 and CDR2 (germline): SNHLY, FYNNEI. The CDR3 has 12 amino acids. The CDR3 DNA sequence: TGTGCCAGCAGTGAAGACAGATATGGCTACACCTTC. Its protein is CASSEDRYGYTF.

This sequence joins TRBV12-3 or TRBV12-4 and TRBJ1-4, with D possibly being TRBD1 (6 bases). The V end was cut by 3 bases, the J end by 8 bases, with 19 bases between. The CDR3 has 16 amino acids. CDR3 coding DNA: TGTGCCAGCAGTTTGTACGGTCGACAGGATAGGGAAAAACTGTTTTTT. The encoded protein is CASSLYGRQDREKLFF.